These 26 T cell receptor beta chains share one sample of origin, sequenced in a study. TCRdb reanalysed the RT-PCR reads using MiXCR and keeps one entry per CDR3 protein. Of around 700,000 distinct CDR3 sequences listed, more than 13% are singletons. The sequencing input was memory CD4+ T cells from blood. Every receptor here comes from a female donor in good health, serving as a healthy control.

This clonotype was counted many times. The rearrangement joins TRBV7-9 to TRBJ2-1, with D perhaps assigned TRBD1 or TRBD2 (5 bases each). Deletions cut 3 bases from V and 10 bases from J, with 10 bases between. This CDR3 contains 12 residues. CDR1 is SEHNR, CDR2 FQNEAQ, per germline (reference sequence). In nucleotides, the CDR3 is TGTGCCAGCAGCTTCGGGGACGAGGAGCAGTTCTTC. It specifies CASSFGDEEQFF.

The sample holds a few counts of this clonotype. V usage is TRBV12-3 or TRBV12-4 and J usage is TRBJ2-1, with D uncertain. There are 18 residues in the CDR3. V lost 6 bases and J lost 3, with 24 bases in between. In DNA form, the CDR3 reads TGTGCCAGCAGCCACGGACGGAACGACCGGAAGAGCTACAATGAGCAGTTCTTC. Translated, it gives CASSHGRNDRKSYNEQFF.

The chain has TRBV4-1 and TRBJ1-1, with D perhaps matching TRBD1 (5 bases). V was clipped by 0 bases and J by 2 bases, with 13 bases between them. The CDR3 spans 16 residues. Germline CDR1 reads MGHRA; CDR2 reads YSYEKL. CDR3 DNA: TGCGCCAGCAGCCAAGACCCGGGACGGGCTAACACTGAAGCTTTCTTT. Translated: CASSQDPGRANTEAFF.

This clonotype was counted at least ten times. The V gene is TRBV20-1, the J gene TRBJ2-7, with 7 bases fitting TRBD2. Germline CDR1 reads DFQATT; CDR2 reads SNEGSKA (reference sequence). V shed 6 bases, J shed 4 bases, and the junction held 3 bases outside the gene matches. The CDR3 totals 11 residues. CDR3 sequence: CSAYGGYEQYF. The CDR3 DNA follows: TGCAGTGCCTACGGGGGGTACGAGCAGTACTTC.

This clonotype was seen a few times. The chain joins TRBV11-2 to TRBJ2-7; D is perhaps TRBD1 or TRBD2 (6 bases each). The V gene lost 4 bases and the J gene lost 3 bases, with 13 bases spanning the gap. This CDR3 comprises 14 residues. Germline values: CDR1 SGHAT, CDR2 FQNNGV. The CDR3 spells CASSSVGGDYEQYF. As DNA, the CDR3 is TGTGCCAGCAGCTCAGTCGGGGGCGACTACGAGCAGTACTTC.

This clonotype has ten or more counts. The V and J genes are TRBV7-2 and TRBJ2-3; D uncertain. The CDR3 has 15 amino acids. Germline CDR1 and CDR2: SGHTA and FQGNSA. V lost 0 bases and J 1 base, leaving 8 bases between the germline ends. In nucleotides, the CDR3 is TGTGCCAGCAGCTTAGCGGGTCACGGCACAGATACGCAGTATTTT. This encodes CASSLAGHGTDTQYF.

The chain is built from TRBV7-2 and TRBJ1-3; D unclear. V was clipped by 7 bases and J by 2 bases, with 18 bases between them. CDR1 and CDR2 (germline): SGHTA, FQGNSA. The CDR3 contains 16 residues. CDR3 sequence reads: CASTKEMRTPGNTIYF. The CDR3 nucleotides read TGTGCCAGCACCAAAGAGATGAGGACCCCTGGAAACACCATATATTTT.

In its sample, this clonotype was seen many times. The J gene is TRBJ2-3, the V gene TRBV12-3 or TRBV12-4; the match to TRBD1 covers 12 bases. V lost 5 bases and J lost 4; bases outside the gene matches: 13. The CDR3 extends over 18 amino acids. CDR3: CASSPVWDRGPKADTQYF. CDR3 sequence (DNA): TGTGCCAGCAGTCCCGTTTGGGACAGGGGGCCGAAGGCAGATACGCAGTATTTT.

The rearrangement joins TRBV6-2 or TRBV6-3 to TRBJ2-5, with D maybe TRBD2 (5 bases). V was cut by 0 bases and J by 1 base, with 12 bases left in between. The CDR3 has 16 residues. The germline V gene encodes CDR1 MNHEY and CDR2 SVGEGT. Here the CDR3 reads CASSYSGPLAQETQYF. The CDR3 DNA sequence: TGTGCCAGCAGTTACTCTGGGCCCCTAGCCCAAGAGACCCAGTACTTC.

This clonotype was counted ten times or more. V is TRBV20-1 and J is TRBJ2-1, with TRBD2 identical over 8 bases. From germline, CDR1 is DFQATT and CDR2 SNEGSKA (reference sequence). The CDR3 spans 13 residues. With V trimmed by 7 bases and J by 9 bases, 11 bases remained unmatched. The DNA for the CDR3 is TGCAGTGTCCCGCGGGGGGCGTTGGGTGAGCAGTTCTTC. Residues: CSVPRGALGEQFF.

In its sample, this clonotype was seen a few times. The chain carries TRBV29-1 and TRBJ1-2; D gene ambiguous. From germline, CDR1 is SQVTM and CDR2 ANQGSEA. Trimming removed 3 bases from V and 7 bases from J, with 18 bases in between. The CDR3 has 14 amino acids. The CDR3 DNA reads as TGCAGCGTTGAGTTACCGAGTCGACGAGGTGGCTACACCTTC. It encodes CSVELPSRRGGYTF.

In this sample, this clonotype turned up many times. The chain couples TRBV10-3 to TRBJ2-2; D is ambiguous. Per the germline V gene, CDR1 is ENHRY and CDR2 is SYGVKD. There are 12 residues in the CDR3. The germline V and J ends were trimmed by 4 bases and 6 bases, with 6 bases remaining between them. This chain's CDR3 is CAISAKAGELFF. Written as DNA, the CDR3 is TGTGCCATCAGTGCCAAGGCCGGGGAGCTGTTTTTT.

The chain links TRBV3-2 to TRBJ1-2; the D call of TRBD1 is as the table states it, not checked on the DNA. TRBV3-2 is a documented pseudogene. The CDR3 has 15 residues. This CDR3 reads CASSQANSGYYGYTF. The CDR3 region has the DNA TGTGCCAGCAGCCAAGCCAACTCAGGGTATTATGGCTACACCTTC.

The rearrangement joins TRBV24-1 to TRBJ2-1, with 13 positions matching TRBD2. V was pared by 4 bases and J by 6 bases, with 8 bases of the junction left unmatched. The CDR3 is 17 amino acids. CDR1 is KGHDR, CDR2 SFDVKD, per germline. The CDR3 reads CATSDPTGLAGVNEQFF. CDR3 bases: TGTGCCACCAGTGACCCCACCGGACTAGCGGGAGTCAATGAGCAGTTCTTC.

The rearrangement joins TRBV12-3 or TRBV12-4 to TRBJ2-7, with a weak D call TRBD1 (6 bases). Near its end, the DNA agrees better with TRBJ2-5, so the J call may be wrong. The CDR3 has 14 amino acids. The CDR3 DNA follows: TGTGCCAGCAGCACTCAGGGGTTCCAAGAGACCCAGTACTTC. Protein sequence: CASSTQGFQETQYF.

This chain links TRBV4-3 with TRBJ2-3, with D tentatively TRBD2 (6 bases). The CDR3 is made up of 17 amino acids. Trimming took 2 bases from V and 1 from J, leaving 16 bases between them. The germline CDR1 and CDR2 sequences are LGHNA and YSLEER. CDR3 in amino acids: CASSQSIGERGTDTQYF. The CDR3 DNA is TGCGCCAGCAGCCAATCGATCGGGGAGCGGGGCACAGATACGCAGTATTTT.

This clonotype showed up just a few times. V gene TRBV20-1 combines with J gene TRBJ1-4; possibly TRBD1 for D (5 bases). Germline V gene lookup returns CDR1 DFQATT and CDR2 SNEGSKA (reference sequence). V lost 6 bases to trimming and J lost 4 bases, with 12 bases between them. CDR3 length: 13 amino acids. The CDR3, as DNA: TGCAGTGCAACAGGCTCCGTTAATGAAAAACTGTTTTTT. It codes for CSATGSVNEKLFF.

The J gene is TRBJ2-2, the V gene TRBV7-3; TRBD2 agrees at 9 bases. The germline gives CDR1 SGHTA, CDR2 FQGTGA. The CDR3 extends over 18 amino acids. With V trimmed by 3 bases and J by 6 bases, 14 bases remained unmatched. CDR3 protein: CASSFFIPSGEPPGELFF. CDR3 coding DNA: TGTGCCAGCAGCTTCTTTATCCCTAGCGGGGAGCCCCCCGGGGAGCTGTTTTTT.

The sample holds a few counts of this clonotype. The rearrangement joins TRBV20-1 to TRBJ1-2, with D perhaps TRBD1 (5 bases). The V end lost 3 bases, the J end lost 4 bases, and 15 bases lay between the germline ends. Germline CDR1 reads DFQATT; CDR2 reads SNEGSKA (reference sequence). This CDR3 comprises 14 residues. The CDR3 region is CSARTVGVGYGYTF. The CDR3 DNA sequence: TGCAGTGCTAGGACAGTAGGAGTTGGCTATGGCTACACCTTC.

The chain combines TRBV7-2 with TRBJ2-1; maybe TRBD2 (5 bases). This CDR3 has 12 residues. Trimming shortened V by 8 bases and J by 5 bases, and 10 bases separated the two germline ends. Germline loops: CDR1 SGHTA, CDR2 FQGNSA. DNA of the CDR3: TGTGCCAGCGGGAGAGGGAACAATGAGCAGTTCTTC. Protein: CASGRGNNEQFF.

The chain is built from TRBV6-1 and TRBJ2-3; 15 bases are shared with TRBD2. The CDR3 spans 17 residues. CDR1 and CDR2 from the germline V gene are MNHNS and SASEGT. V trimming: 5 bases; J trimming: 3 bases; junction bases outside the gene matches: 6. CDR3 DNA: TGTGCCAGCAGTTCGGGACTAGCGGGAGGTCAAACAGATACGCAGTATTTT. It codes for CASSSGLAGGQTDTQYF.

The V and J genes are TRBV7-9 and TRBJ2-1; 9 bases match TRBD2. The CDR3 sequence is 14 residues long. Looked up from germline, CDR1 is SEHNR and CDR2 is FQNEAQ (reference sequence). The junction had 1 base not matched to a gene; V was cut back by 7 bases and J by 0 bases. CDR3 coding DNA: TGTGCCAGCATTAGCGGGAGCTCCTACAATGAGCAGTTCTTC. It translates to CASISGSSYNEQFF.

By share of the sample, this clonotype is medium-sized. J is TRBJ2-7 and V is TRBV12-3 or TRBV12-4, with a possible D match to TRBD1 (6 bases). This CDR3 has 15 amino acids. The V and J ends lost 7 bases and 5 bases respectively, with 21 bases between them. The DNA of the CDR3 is TGTGCCAGCACCAGAGGTACAGGGTTGGGGAACGAGCAGTACTTC. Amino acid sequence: CASTRGTGLGNEQYF.

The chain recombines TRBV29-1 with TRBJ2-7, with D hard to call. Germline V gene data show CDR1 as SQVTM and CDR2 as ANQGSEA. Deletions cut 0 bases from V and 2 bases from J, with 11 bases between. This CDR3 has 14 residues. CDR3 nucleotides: TGCAGCGTTGAAGAACAGACTCCTCCCTACGAGCAGTACTTC. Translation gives CSVEEQTPPYEQYF.

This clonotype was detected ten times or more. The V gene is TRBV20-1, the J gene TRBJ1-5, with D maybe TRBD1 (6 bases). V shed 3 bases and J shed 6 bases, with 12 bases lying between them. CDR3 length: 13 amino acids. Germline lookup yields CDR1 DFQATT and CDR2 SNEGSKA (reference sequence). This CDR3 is CSASHGTPQPQHF. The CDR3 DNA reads TGCAGTGCTAGCCACGGGACACCTCAGCCCCAGCATTTT.

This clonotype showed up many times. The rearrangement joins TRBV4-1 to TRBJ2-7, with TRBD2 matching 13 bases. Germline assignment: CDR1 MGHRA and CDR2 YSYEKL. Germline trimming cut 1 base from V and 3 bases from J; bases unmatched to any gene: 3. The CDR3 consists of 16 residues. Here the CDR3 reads CASSQGRTSGSYEQYF. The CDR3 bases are TGCGCCAGCAGCCAAGGCCGGACTAGCGGGAGCTACGAGCAGTACTTC.